This T cell receptor (beta chain) emerged from a study of CD8 T cells in Susac syndrome. Sequencing targeted TCR beta in T cells from blood (CD8+ and CD4+). While CD8+ and CD4+ T cells were isolated negatively, TEMRA cells were enriched by FACS. Random hexamers were used to reverse transcribe an amount of roughly 0.45 to 1 ug RNA. TCRdb independently ran MiXCR on the immunoSEQ multiplex PCR reads; one entry per CDR3 protein. The sample holds under 200,000 distinct CDR3 sequences, roughly 92% seen once. With 6 bases removed from V and 0 bases from J, the gap between germline ends came to 9 bases. Germline V gene data show CDR1 as SGHTA and CDR2 as FQGNSA. The CDR3 consists of 14 residues.

Sequenced: CD4+ T cells from PBMCs. This sequence was found in a human donor with Susac syndrome. V is TRBV7-2 and J is TRBJ1-3, with D hard to call. This chain's CDR3 is CASSRANSGNTIYF. The CDR3 nucleotides read TGTGCCAGCAGTCGAGCAAACTCTGGAAACACCATATATTTT.